A selection of T cell receptor beta chains follows, all from one sample in a study of blood T cell repertoires in COVID-19. Some clones are missing from TCRdb's copy, which holds only in-frame ones; the method was immunoSEQ multiplex PCR. The sample has approximately 230,000 clones; about 91% are singletons. Sequenced: peripheral blood. The receptors stem from a woman under 40 with COVID-19, enrolled during active disease. Each CDR3 is given with its conserved first and last residue. D genes are given only for firm matches. Not every row has a clone size; where given, it reads once, few, many or a size class.

v_call,clone_size,j_call,d_call,cdr3_nt,cdr3_aa
TRBV7-9,once,TRBJ1-2,-,TGTGCCAGCAGCTTTTCAGGAGACAGCCCTAACTATGGCTACACCTTC,CASSFSGDSPNYGYTF
TRBV7-7,-,TRBJ2-2,TRBD1,TGTGCTAGCAGCCCTTTCCCGGGACAGACCACCGGGGAGCTGTTTTTT,CASSPFPGQTTGELFF
TRBV14,few,TRBJ2-3,TRBD2,TGTGCCAGCAGCCAAGGCAGACTAGCGCGCACAGATACGCAGTATTTT,CASSQGRLARTDTQYF
TRBV6-1,once,TRBJ1-4,TRBD1,TGTGCCAGCAGTGAAGCGTGGGGACAGGGAAATGAAAAACTGTTTTTT,CASSEAWGQGNEKLFF
TRBV19,-,TRBJ2-7,-,TGTGCCAGTAAGGGGGCCTACGAGCAGTACTTC,CASKGAYEQYF
TRBV3-1/TRBV3-2,once,TRBJ1-5,-,TGTGCCAGCAGCCAAGGGGCGGGCAGTCAGCCCCAGCATTTT,CASSQGAGSQPQHF
TRBV7-2,-,TRBJ2-1,TRBD2,TGTGCCAGCAGCCCCAGCGGGACTAGCGGATACAATGAGCAGTTCTTC,CASSPSGTSGYNEQFF
TRBV9,-,TRBJ2-1,TRBD2,TGTGCCAGCAGCGTAGTCAGAGCGGGAGGGCCAGGTGAGCAGTTCTTC,CASSVVRAGGPGEQFF
TRBV29-1,-,TRBJ2-1,TRBD2,TGCAGCGTTGACCTCCTCGGACTAGCGGGAGTGAGTGAGCAGTTCTTC,CSVDLLGLAGVSEQFF
TRBV10-2,-,TRBJ1-1,-,TGCGCCAGCAGTGAGTCGAGGGCTGAAGCTTTCTTT,CASSESRAEAFF
TRBV11-2,-,TRBJ2-2,-,TGTGCCAGCACCAAAAGCCGGGACTCCAACACCGGGGAGCTGTTTTTT,CASTKSRDSNTGELFF
TRBV15,-,TRBJ2-1,-,TGTGCCACCAGCAGAGATGGAAACAGGATAAATGAGCAGTTCTTC,CATSRDGNRINEQFF
TRBV6-5,-,TRBJ1-3,-,TGTGCCAGCAGTTACACGCGGTACTCTGGAAACACCATATATTTT,CASSYTRYSGNTIYF
TRBV4-1,-,TRBJ2-5,TRBD2,TGCGCCAGCAGCCAAGATCCCCGGGCTAGCGGGAGGGTAAGGGAGACCCAGTACTTC,CASSQDPRASGRVRETQYF
TRBV14,-,TRBJ2-2,-,TGTGCCAGCAGCCGCAGGGGAAACAGGGAGCTGTTTTTT,CASSRRGNRELFF
TRBV2,-,TRBJ1-2,-,TGTGCCAGCAGTGATGGGGGGGGCGTCTATGGCTACACCTTC,CASSDGGGVYGYTF
TRBV2,-,TRBJ1-2,-,TGTGCCAGCAGGGATACAGGGTCCTACACCTTC,CASRDTGSYTF
TRBV9,once,TRBJ2-5,TRBD2,TGTGCCAGCAGCGTAGAGGATAGCGGGACCCAAGAGACCCAGTACTTC,CASSVEDSGTQETQYF
TRBV11-3,few,TRBJ2-3,-,TGTGCCAGCAGCTTCCCTAGCGGCACAGATACGCAGTATTTT,CASSFPSGTDTQYF
TRBV7-2,few,TRBJ1-4,TRBD1,TGTGCCAGCAGCTACCAACAGGGGGCGCGGGAAAAACTGTTTTTT,CASSYQQGAREKLFF
TRBV7-6,-,TRBJ2-7,-,TGTGCCAGCAGCGCCACGGCAGCAGGGTCCTACGAGCAGTACTTC,CASSATAAGSYEQYF
TRBV13,-,TRBJ2-7,-,TGTGCCAGCAGCTTAGGCCTCTCCCTAGCCCCTCGATCCTACGAGCAGTACTTC,CASSLGLSLAPRSYEQYF
TRBV5-5,-,TRBJ1-2,TRBD1,TGTGCCAGCAGCATAAGCCCGGGACAGGGGGCCGCTGGCTACACCTTC,CASSISPGQGAAGYTF
TRBV28,-,TRBJ2-2,-,TGTGCCAGCAGTTTCCTGAACACCGGGGAGCTGTTTTTT,CASSFLNTGELFF
TRBV11-3,once,TRBJ2-3,-,TGTGCCAGCAGCGCAGAGCAGGCCACCGACACGCAGTATTTT,CASSAEQATDTQYF